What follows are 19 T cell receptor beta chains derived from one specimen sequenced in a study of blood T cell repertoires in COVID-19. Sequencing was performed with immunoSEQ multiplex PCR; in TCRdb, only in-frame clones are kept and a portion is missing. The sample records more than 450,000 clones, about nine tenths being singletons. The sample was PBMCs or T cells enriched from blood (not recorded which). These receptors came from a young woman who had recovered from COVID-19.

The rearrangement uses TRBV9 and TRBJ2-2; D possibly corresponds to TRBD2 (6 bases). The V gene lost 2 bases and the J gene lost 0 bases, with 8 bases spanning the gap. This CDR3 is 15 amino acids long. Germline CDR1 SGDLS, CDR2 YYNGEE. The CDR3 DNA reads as TGTGCCAGCAGCGTGCGGGGAGCGAACACCGGGGAGCTGTTTTTT. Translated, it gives CASSVRGANTGELFF.

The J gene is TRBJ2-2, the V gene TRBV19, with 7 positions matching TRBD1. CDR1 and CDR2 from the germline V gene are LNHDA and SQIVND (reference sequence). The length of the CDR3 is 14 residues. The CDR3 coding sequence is TGTGCAGTCAACAGGGGTCGATACACCGGGGAGCTGTTTTTT. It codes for CAVNRGRYTGELFF.

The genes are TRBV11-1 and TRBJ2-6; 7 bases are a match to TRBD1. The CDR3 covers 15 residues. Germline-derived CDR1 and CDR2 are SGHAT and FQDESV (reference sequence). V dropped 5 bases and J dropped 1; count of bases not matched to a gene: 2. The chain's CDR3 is CASSRDRSGANVLTF. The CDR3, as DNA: TGTGCCAGCAGCCGGGACAGATCTGGGGCCAACGTCCTGACTTTC.

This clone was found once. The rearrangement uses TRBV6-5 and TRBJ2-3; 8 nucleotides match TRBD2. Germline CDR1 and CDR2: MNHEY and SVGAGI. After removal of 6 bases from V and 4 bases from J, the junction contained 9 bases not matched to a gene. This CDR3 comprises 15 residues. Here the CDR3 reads CASSGLAGGADTQYF. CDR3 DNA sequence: TGTGCCAGCAGCGGTCTTGCGGGGGGCGCAGATACGCAGTATTTT.

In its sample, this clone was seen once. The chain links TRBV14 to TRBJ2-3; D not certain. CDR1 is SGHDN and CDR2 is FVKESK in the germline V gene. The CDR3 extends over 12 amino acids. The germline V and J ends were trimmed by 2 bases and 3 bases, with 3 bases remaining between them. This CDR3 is CASSQTTDTQYF. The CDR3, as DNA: TGTGCCAGCAGCCAAACAACAGATACGCAGTATTTT.

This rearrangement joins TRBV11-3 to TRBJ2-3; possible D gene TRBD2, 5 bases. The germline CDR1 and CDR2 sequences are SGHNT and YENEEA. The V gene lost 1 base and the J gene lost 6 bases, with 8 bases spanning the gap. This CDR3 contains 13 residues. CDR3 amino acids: CASSLGRADTQYF. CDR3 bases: TGTGCCAGCAGCTTAGGGCGGGCGGATACGCAGTATTTT.

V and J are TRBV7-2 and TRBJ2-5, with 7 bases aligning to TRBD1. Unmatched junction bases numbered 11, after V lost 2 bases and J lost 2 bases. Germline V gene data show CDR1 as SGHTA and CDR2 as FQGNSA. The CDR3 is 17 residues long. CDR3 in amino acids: CASSLSVPGQTQETQYF. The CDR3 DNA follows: TGTGCCAGCAGCTTAAGTGTACCGGGACAGACACAAGAGACCCAGTACTTC.

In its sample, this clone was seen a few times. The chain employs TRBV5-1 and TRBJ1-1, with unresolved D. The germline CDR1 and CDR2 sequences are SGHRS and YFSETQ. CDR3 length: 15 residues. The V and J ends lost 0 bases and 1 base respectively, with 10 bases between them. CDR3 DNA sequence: TGCGCCAGCAGCTTGGCGGTCCTTACGAACACTGAAGCTTTCTTT. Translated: CASSLAVLTNTEAFF.

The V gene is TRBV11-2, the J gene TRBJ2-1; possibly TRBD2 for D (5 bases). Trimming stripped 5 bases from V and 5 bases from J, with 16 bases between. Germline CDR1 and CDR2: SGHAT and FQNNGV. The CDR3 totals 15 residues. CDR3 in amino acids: CASSPPGRADNEQFF. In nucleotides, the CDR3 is TGTGCCAGCAGCCCCCCCGGGCGGGCCGACAATGAGCAGTTCTTC.

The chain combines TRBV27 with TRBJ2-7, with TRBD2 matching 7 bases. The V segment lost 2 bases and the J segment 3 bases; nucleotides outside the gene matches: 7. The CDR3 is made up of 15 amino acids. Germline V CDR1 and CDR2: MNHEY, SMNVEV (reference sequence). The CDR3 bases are TGTGCCAGCAGTTTACAGGGAGGGAGGGGCTACGAGCAGTACTTC. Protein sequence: CASSLQGGRGYEQYF.

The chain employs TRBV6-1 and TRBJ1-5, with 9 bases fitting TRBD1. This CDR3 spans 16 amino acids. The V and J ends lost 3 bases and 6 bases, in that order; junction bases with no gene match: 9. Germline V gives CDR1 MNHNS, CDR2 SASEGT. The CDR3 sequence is CASSDLQGAEGQPQHF. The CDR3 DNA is TGTGCCAGCAGTGATCTACAGGGGGCGGAGGGTCAGCCCCAGCATTTT.

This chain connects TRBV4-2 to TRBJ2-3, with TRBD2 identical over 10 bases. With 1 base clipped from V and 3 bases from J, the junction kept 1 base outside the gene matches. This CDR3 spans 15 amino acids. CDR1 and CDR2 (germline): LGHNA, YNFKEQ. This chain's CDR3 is CASSQVSGGTDTQYF. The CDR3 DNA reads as TGTGCCAGCAGCCAAGTTAGCGGGGGGACAGATACGCAGTATTTT.

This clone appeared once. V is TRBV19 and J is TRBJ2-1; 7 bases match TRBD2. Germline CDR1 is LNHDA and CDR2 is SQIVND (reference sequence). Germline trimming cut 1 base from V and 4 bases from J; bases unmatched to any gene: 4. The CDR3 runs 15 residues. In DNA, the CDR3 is TGTGCCAGTAGTATAGCGGGGGGAGTGTACAATGAGCAGTTCTTC. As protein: CASSIAGGVYNEQFF. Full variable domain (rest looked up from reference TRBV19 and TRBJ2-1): DGGITQSPKYLFRKEGQNVTLSCEQNLNHDAMYWYRQDPGQGLRLIYYSQIVNDFQKGDIAEGYSVSREKKESFPLTVTSAQKNPTAFYLCASSIAGGVYNEQFFGPGTRLTVL.

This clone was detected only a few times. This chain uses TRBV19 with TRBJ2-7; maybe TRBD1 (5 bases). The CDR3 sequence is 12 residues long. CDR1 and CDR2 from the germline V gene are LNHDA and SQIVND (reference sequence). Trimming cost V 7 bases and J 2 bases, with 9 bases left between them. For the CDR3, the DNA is TGTGCCAGTATGGGCAGGGCCTACGAGCAGTACTTC. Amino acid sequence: CASMGRAYEQYF.

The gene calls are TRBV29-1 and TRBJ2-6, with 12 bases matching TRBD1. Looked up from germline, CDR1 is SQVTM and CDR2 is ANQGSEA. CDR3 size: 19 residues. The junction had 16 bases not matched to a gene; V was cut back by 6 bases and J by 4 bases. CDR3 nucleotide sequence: TGCAGCGTGACGGGACAGGGGGCGGTCGGTACTTCCGGGGCCAACGTCCTGACTTTC. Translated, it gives CSVTGQGAVGTSGANVLTF.

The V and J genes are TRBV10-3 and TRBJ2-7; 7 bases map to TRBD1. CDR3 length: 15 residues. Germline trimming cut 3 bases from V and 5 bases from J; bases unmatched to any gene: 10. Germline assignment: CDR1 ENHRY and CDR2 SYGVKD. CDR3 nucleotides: TGTGCCATCAGTGATAGAGGGGGCGAGTGGAACGAGCAGTACTTC. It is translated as CAISDRGGEWNEQYF.

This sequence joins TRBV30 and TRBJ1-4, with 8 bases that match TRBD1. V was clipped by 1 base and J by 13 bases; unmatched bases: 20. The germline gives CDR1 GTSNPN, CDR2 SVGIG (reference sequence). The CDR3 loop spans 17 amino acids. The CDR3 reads CAWSDGTTDRVGMGLFF. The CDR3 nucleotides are TGTGCCTGGAGTGACGGGACAACGGACAGGGTTGGGATGGGACTGTTTTTT.

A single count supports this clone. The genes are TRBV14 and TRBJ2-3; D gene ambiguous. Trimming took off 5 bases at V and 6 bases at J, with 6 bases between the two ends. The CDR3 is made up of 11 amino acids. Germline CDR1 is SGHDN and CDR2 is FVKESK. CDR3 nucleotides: TGTGCCAGCAGCGACTGGGATACGCAGTATTTT. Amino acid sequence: CASSDWDTQYF.

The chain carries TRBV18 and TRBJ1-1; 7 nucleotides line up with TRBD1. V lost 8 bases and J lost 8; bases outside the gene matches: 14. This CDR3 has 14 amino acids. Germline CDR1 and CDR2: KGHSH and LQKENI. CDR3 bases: TGTGCCAGCGCGGCCGGGACAGCAGATATCGAAGCTTTCTTT. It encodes CASAAGTADIEAFF.